This passage covers 22 T cell receptor beta chains from one sample sequenced in a study of cytomegalovirus exposure and HLA in healthy donors (dated by TCRdb to 2016 to 2017). Library construction relied on the immunoSEQ multiplex PCR assay. For the multiplex PCR, a mixture combining 60 forward primers for TCR Vbeta segments and 13 reverse primers for TCR Jbeta segments was used. This immuneACCESS table, as held by TCRdb, lists in-frame sequences with V and J called but not all clones. Of the missing ones, under half trace to an unresolved V gene in checked studies; the others have no known cause. Recorded for this sample are roughly 160,000 clones; about four fifths of them occurred a single time. Clones ranked in the top ten supply approximately 2.3% of the sample. Sample: PBMCs. Receptor source: a male donor in good health and CMV-seronegative.

This clone was seen only a few times. The chain couples TRBV6-6 to TRBJ2-1; the D is unclear. Trimming left V 2 bases short and J 4 bases short, with 6 bases between. Germline V gene lookup returns CDR1 MNHNY and CDR2 SVGAGI (reference sequence). CDR3 length equals 13 residues. CDR3 sequence reads: CASSYTVYNEQFF. The CDR3 DNA reads TGTGCCAGCAGTTACACGGTATACAATGAGCAGTTCTTC.

CDR3 in amino acids: CASSFPGTSSYEQYF. As DNA, the CDR3 is TGTGCCAGCAGCTTCCCCGGGACTAGCTCCTACGAGCAGTACTTC. V is TRBV7-9 and J is TRBJ2-7, with 8 bases lining up with TRBD2. Per the germline V gene, CDR1 is SEHNR and CDR2 is FQNEAQ (reference sequence). V shed 3 bases, J shed 0 bases, and the junction held 4 bases outside the gene matches. This CDR3 is built from 15 residues.

This chain links TRBV6-1 with TRBJ1-1; tentative D call: TRBD1 (6 bases). Germline CDR1 MNHNS, CDR2 SASEGT. The CDR3 totals 14 residues. V lost 7 bases, J lost 4 bases, and 16 bases lay in between. CDR3 sequence reads: CASTRGGASTEAFF. The CDR3 DNA is TGTGCCAGCACCCGAGGGGGGGCAAGCACTGAAGCTTTCTTT.

This clone was counted between two and nine times. V is TRBV28 and J is TRBJ1-1; possibly TRBD1 for D (6 bases). Looked up from germline, CDR1 is MDHEN and CDR2 is SYDVKM. The CDR3 has 15 amino acids. Deletions cut 5 bases from V and 5 bases from J, with 18 bases between. CDR3 nucleotide sequence: TGTGCCAGCAGTCCGTTGGGGGGCGGGAGAACTGAAGCTTTCTTT. It codes for CASSPLGGGRTEAFF.

This clone was detected ten times or more. This chain's CDR3 is CASSLDSGMGSYEQYF. Written as DNA, the CDR3 is TGCGCCAGCAGCTTGGATTCGGGAATGGGCTCCTACGAGCAGTACTTC. V and J are TRBV5-1 and TRBJ2-7; D might be TRBD2 (5 bases). There are 16 residues in the CDR3. V was clipped by 0 bases and J by 0 bases, with 13 bases between them. From germline, CDR1 is SGHRS and CDR2 YFSETQ.

This CDR3 reads CASSFLGRRIAEGYTF. The DNA for the CDR3 is TGTGCCAGCAGTTTCTTGGGGCGCCGGATAGCGGAGGGCTACACCTTC. V gene TRBV28 combines with J gene TRBJ1-2, with D possibly TRBD1 on 5 matching bases. Trimming shortened V by 3 bases and J by 8 bases, and 22 bases separated the two germline ends. The CDR3 is 16 residues long. CDR1 and CDR2 (germline): MDHEN, SYDVKM.

This chain connects TRBV7-6 to TRBJ2-1, with 10 bases identical to TRBD2. V lost 1 base and J lost 8; bases outside the gene matches: 5. Germline CDR1 and CDR2: SGHVS and FNYEAQ. The CDR3 is 15 amino acids. Here the CDR3 DNA reads TGTGCCAGCAGCTTAGAACTAGCGGGAAGCTATGAGCAGTTCTTC. It translates to CASSLELAGSYEQFF.

This rearrangement joins TRBV4-2 to TRBJ2-1; 9 bases align to TRBD2. The length of the CDR3 is 18 residues. Germline V gene data show CDR1 as LGHNA and CDR2 as YNFKEQ. Trimming cost V 0 bases and J 5 bases; bases outside gene matches: 11. CDR3 residues: CASSQDFRLAGGDNEQFF. CDR3 DNA: TGTGCCAGCAGCCAAGATTTCCGACTTGCGGGAGGGGACAATGAGCAGTTCTTC.

CDR3 loop: CASSRTLAEYNEQFF. The CDR3 DNA is TGTGCCAGCAGCCGCACACTAGCAGAGTACAATGAGCAGTTCTTC. This chain joins TRBV5-4 and TRBJ2-1; D perhaps matches TRBD2 (6 bases). The CDR3 has 15 amino acids. With 4 bases removed from V and 4 bases from J, the gap between germline ends came to 15 bases. CDR1 is SGHNT, CDR2 YYREEE, per germline (reference sequence). The whole variable domain, remainder taken from reference TRBV5-4 and TRBJ2-1, is ETGVTQSPTHLIKTRGQQVTLRCSSQSGHNTVSWYQQALGQGPQFIFQYYREEENGRGNFPPRFSGLQFPNYSSELNVNALELDDSALYLCASSRTLAEYNEQFFGPGTRLTVL.

This clone was seen a few times. The chain links TRBV13 to TRBJ1-5; the match to TRBD1 covers 9 bases. J gave up 2 bases and V 6 bases, and 5 bases lay outside the gene matches. This CDR3 is 15 amino acids long. The germline gives CDR1 PRHDT, CDR2 FYEKMQ (reference sequence). CDR3 nucleotides: TGTGCCAGCAGTTTGGGACAGGGAGGCAATCAGCCCCAGCATTTT. Protein product: CASSLGQGGNQPQHF.

The chain couples TRBV27 to TRBJ1-1; TRBD1 matches 8 bases. Germline values: CDR1 MNHEY, CDR2 SMNVEV (reference sequence). Losses at the gene ends were 5 bases for V and 5 bases for J; bases not matched to a gene: 4. The CDR3 is made up of 13 amino acids. The CDR3 loop is CASSLNRGTEAFF. The CDR3 DNA follows: TGTGCCAGCAGTCTCAACAGGGGGACTGAAGCTTTCTTT.

The J gene is TRBJ2-3, the V gene TRBV10-3, with TRBD2 identical over 15 bases. There are 17 residues in the CDR3. Germline V gene data show CDR1 as ENHRY and CDR2 as SYGVKD. V dropped 3 bases and J dropped 2; count of bases not matched to a gene: 3. The CDR3 spells CAISEGTSGGPTDTQYF. CDR3 nucleotides: TGTGCCATCAGTGAAGGGACTAGCGGGGGGCCCACAGATACGCAGTATTTT.

This chain uses TRBV5-4 with TRBJ2-1, with TRBD1 matching 7 bases. CDR3 length equals 15 residues. Trimming removed 4 bases from V and 5 bases from J; junction bases left unmatched: 9. Germline V CDR1 and CDR2: SGHNT, YYREEE (reference sequence). CDR3 DNA sequence: TGTGCCAGCAGCGCGCCGGGACAGCTACACAATGAGCAGTTCTTC. Protein sequence: CASSAPGQLHNEQFF.

The rearrangement uses TRBV28 and TRBJ1-6; D is unclear. Germline CDR1 MDHEN, CDR2 SYDVKM. This CDR3 comprises 14 residues. Trimming pared 2 bases from V and 7 bases from J, leaving 9 bases between. CDR3 amino acids: CASSLSPMNSPLHF. The CDR3 DNA reads as TGTGCCAGCAGTTTAAGCCCGATGAATTCACCCCTCCACTTT.

V and J are TRBV14 and TRBJ2-1; TRBD2 matches 9 bases. Germline assignment: CDR1 SGHDN and CDR2 FVKESK. Unmatched junction bases numbered 3, after V lost 3 bases and J lost 3 bases. There are 15 residues in the CDR3. CDR3 nucleotide sequence: TGTGCCAGCAGCCATCCTAGCGGGGTCTACAATGAGCAGTTCTTC. Protein: CASSHPSGVYNEQFF.

This clone came up a few times. The chain recombines TRBV6-5 with TRBJ2-1; 7 positions match TRBD2. With V trimmed by 3 bases and J by 10 bases, 15 bases remained unmatched. Germline V gene data show CDR1 as MNHEY and CDR2 as SVGAGI. There are 16 residues in the CDR3. In DNA, the CDR3 is TGTGCCAGCAGTTATAATCCAAGGACTAGTTTTTCCGAGCAGTTCTTC. Protein product: CASSYNPRTSFSEQFF.

V and J are TRBV27 and TRBJ2-5, with D unresolved. The germline V gene has CDR1 MNHEY and CDR2 SMNVEV (reference sequence). Trimming took 5 bases from V and 2 from J, leaving 15 bases between them. The CDR3 has 15 residues. The CDR3 DNA sequence: TGTGCCAGCAGTCGATCCAGCCTAGATCAAGAGACCCAGTACTTC. The encoded protein is CASSRSSLDQETQYF.

The rearrangement joins TRBV14 to TRBJ2-4; 7 nucleotides match TRBD2. The CDR3 is 15 amino acids. The germline V gene has CDR1 SGHDN and CDR2 FVKESK. V gave up 4 bases and J gave up 4 bases; unmatched junction bases: 7. Here the CDR3 DNA reads TGTGCCAGCAGCCTTAAAGTCGGGGGGAAAAACATTCAGTACTTC. Protein product: CASSLKVGGKNIQYF.

This chain links TRBV5-1 with TRBJ2-7, with 11 positions matching TRBD2. The V gene end was trimmed by 3 bases and the J gene end by 3 bases; junction bases not matched to a gene: 5. The CDR3 totals 15 residues. Germline CDR1 and CDR2: SGHRS and YFSETQ. The CDR3 sequence is CASSWGLAVSYEQYF. In DNA form, the CDR3 reads TGCGCCAGCAGCTGGGGACTAGCGGTAAGCTACGAGCAGTACTTC. Using reference TRBV5-1 and TRBJ2-7 for the parts outside the CDR3, the full variable domain is KAGVTQTPRYLIKTRGQQVTLSCSPISGHRSVSWYQQTPGQGLQFLFEYFSETQRNKGNFPGRFSGRQFSNSRSEMNVSTLELGDSALYLCASSWGLAVSYEQYFGPGTRLTVT.

The CDR3 DNA sequence: TGCGCCAGCAGCGACGGACTAGCGGGAGTTGGAGAGACCCAGTACTTC. Translation: CASSDGLAGVGETQYF. The rearrangement uses TRBV5-1 and TRBJ2-5; 13 positions match TRBD2. Germline CDR1 and CDR2: SGHRS and YFSETQ. This CDR3 has 16 amino acids. V shed 4 bases, J shed 4 bases, and the junction held 7 bases outside the gene matches.

The chain has TRBV28 and TRBJ1-1; 10 bases map to TRBD1. The CDR3 sequence is 15 residues long. The germline CDR1 and CDR2 sequences are MDHEN and SYDVKM. V shed 5 bases and J 4 bases; nucleotides not matched to a gene: 7. CDR3 loop: CASSIGQGGATEAFF. The CDR3 region has the DNA TGTGCCAGCAGTATCGGACAGGGGGGGGCCACTGAAGCTTTCTTT.

This clone has just a few counts. V and J are TRBV6-5 and TRBJ2-7; no clear D gene. Germline V gene data show CDR1 as MNHEY and CDR2 as SVGAGI. The CDR3 contains 14 residues. V was shortened by 0 bases and J by 1 base, with 7 bases between the two germline ends. The CDR3, as DNA: TGTGCCAGCAGTTACTCGATGCAGTCCTACGAGCAGTACTTC. Amino acid sequence: CASSYSMQSYEQYF.